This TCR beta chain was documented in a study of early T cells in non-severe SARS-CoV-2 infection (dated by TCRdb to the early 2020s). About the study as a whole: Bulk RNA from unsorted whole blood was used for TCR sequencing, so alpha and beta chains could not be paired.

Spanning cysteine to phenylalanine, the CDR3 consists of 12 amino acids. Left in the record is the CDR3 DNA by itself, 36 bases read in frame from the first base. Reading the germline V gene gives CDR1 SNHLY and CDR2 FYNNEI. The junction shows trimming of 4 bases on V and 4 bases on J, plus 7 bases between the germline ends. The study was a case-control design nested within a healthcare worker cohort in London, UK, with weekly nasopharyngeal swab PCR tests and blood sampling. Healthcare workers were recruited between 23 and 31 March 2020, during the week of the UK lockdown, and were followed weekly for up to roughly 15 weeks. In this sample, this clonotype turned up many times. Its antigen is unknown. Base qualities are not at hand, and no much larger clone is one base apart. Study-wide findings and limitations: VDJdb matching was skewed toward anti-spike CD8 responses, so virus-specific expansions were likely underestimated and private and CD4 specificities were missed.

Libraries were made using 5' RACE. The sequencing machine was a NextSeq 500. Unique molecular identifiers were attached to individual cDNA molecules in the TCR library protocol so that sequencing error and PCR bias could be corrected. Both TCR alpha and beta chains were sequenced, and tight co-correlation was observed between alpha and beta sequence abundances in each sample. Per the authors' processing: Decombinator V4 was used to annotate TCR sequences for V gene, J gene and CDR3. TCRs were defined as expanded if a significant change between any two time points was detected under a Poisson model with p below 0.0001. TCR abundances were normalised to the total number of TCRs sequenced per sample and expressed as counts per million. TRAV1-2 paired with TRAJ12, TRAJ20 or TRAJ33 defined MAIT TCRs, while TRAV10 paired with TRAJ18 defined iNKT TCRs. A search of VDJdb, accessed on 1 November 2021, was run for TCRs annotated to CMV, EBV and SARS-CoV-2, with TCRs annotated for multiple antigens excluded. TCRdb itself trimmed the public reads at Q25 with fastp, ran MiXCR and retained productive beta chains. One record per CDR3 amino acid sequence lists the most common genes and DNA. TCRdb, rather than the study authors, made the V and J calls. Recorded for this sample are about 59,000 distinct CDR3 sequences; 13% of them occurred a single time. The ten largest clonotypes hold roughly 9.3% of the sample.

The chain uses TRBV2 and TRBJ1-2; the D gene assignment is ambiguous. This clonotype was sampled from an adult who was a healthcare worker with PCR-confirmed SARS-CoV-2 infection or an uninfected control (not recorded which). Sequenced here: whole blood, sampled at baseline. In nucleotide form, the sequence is TGTGCCAGCAGTGCCAAGGCCTATGGCTACACCTTC. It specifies CASSAKAYGYTF.